The rows below give T cell receptor beta chains drawn from one sample of a study of T cell changes during pregnancy in multiple sclerosis. TCRdb's table, derived via immunoSEQ multiplex PCR, lists solely in-frame clones and lacks some. The sample has more than 65,000 clones; roughly 96% are singletons. Sequences were derived from peripheral blood, sampled in the second trimester of pregnancy. The receptors shown here come from a female donor with multiple sclerosis, enrolled in a pregnancy study. Both conserved end residues are part of each CDR3. A D gene is named only where the DNA matches it firmly. Part of the rows lack a size; the others show once, few, many or a class for expanded clones.

d_call: -; j_call: TRBJ1-2; clone_size: -; v_call: TRBV29-1; cdr3_nt: TGCAGCGTGACATCAGGGCTTAGCTACACCTTC; cdr3_aa: CSVTSGLSYTF
d_call: TRBD1; j_call: TRBJ1-5; clone_size: -; v_call: TRBV5-8; cdr3_nt: TGTGCCAGCACCCGAGGGGACAGGGCAAGGAATCAGCCCCAGCATTTT; cdr3_aa: CASTRGDRARNQPQHF
d_call: TRBD2; j_call: TRBJ2-1; clone_size: -; v_call: TRBV7-2; cdr3_nt: TGTGCCAGCAGCTTCGGGCTAGCGGGAGGCAATGAGCAGTTCTTC; cdr3_aa: CASSFGLAGGNEQFF
d_call: TRBD2; j_call: TRBJ2-1; clone_size: -; v_call: TRBV19; cdr3_nt: TGTGCCAGTAGTTTTAGCGGGGGTCTCAATGAGCAGTTCTTC; cdr3_aa: CASSFSGGLNEQFF
d_call: -; j_call: TRBJ1-5; clone_size: -; v_call: TRBV9; cdr3_nt: TGTGCCAGCAGCGTACGTCCCCTAGCCCAGCATTTT; cdr3_aa: CASSVRPLAQHF
d_call: TRBD1; j_call: TRBJ2-7; clone_size: once; v_call: TRBV18; cdr3_nt: TGTGCCAGCTCACTCGGACAGGGGGTGAGGGGCGAGCAGTACTTC; cdr3_aa: CASSLGQGVRGEQYF
d_call: TRBD1; j_call: TRBJ2-2; clone_size: -; v_call: TRBV28; cdr3_nt: TGTGCCAGCAGCTCCGGACAGGGGGCTTGGGGGGAGCTGTTTTTT; cdr3_aa: CASSSGQGAWGELFF
d_call: -; j_call: TRBJ2-7; clone_size: -; v_call: TRBV13; cdr3_nt: TGTGCCAGCAGCTTAAAAGATCTAGGCGAGCAGTACTTC; cdr3_aa: CASSLKDLGEQYF
d_call: TRBD1; j_call: TRBJ1-1; clone_size: -; v_call: TRBV9; cdr3_nt: TGTGCCAGCAGCGTAGGACAGGGGGCGCGCACTGAAGCTTTCTTT; cdr3_aa: CASSVGQGARTEAFF
d_call: -; j_call: TRBJ2-1; clone_size: -; v_call: TRBV7-9; cdr3_nt: TGTGCCAGCAGCACTCAAGCCGCGGGAATTCATGAGCAGTTCTTC; cdr3_aa: CASSTQAAGIHEQFF
d_call: TRBD1; j_call: TRBJ2-2; clone_size: -; v_call: TRBV19; cdr3_nt: TGTGCCAGTAGTACCGACAGGGGGCGCGGGGAGCTGTTTTTT; cdr3_aa: CASSTDRGRGELFF
d_call: TRBD2; j_call: TRBJ2-7; clone_size: -; v_call: TRBV19; cdr3_nt: TGTGCCAGTAGCGGACTAGCGGGACCCTACGAGCAGTACTTC; cdr3_aa: CASSGLAGPYEQYF
d_call: TRBD2; j_call: TRBJ2-5; clone_size: -; v_call: TRBV14; cdr3_nt: TGTGCCAGCAGCTTTGTAGAGCGGGGGACCCAGTACTTC; cdr3_aa: CASSFVERGTQYF
d_call: TRBD2; j_call: TRBJ2-5; clone_size: once; v_call: TRBV6-1; cdr3_nt: TGTGCCAGCAGTGAATCCTGGCGACTAGCGGCTCAAGAGACCCAGTACTTC; cdr3_aa: CASSESWRLAAQETQYF
d_call: -; j_call: TRBJ2-3; clone_size: once; v_call: TRBV11-2; cdr3_nt: TGTGCCAGCAGCTTAGAGGTGCAGGCAGGGCTAGGCACAGATACGCAGTATTTT; cdr3_aa: CASSLEVQAGLGTDTQYF
d_call: -; j_call: TRBJ2-1; clone_size: -; v_call: TRBV4-2; cdr3_nt: TGTGCCAGCAGCCAAGATCCGTTACTAGCAGACTACAATGAGCAGTTCTTC; cdr3_aa: CASSQDPLLADYNEQFF
d_call: TRBD2; j_call: TRBJ2-4; clone_size: -; v_call: TRBV7-9; cdr3_nt: TGTGCCAGCAGCTTGGGCGGGAGGGGAAGCAAAAACATTCAGTACTTC; cdr3_aa: CASSLGGRGSKNIQYF